The present T cell receptor beta chain was sequenced within a study of radiotherapy plus CTLA-4 blockade in lung cancer. Study as a whole: Objective responses were observed in approximately 17% of patients, and disease control was achieved by 30% to 40%. Overall study results and limits: Early shifts in blood T cell clones, with interferon-beta, reportedly predicted response best. TCR clones of tumor origin grew in blood after radiotherapy plus ipilimumab.

Some clones are missing from TCRdb's copy, which holds only in-frame ones; the method was immunoSEQ multiplex PCR. The sample carries under 50,000 clones, 86% recorded once. The V and J ends lost 4 bases and 0 bases, in that order; junction bases with no gene match: 3. Per the germline V gene, CDR1 is SGHRS and CDR2 is YFSETQ. The CDR3 contains 15 residues. The study treated chemo-refractory metastatic non-small-cell lung cancer patients with focal radiation plus ipilimumab CTLA-4 blockade. About this clone itself: Its matching antigen is unknown.

Here the sequenced sample was peripheral blood, taken from a patient treated with radiotherapy plus ipilimumab. The rearrangement links TRBV5-1 to TRBJ2-2; 7 nucleotides agree with TRBD1. The receptor comes from a human donor with non-small cell lung cancer whose response to radiotherapy plus ipilimumab could not be evaluated. DNA for the CDR3: TGCGCCAGCAGCCGGCAGGGGGCGAACACCGGGGAGCTGTTTTTT. Amino acids: CASSRQGANTGELFF.